Here is one T cell receptor beta chain with its context. Use of 60 Vbeta and 13 Jbeta primers characterized the PCR. Assay used: immunoSEQ multiplex PCR; TCRdb lists only in-frame clones, some missing. The sample holds 150,000 to 200,000 clones, 75% to 85% seen once. The data were obtained in a study of cytomegalovirus exposure and HLA in healthy donors. It was healthy bone marrow donors who served as donors. The CDR3 runs 13 residues. The V end was cut by 8 bases, the J end by 1 base, with 11 bases between. Per germline, CDR1 LNHDA and CDR2 SQIVND (reference sequence). This clonotype was obtained from a young woman in good health and CMV-seropositive. V is TRBV19 and J is TRBJ2-5; D may be TRBD1 (5 bases). The sequencing sample was made of PBMCs. CDR3 in amino acids: CASSSGSQETQYF. The DNA of the CDR3 is TGTGCCAGTTCCTCAGGGTCCCAAGAGACCCAGTACTTC.